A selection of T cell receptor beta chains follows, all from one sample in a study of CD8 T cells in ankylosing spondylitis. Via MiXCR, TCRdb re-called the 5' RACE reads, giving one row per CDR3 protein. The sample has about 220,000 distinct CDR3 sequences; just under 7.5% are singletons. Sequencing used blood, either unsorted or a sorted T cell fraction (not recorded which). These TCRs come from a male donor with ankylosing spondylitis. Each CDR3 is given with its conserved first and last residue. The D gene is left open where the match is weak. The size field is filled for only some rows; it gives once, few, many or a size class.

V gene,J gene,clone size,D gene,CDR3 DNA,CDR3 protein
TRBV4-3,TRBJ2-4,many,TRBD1,TGCGCCAGCAGCCAAGGGACAGGGGTAGCCAAAAACATTCAGTACTTC,CASSQGTGVAKNIQYF
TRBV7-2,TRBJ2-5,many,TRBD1,TGTGCCAGCAGCTTAGATCGGGGACAGAAAGAGACCCAGTACTTC,CASSLDRGQKETQYF
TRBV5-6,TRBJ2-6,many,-,TGTGCCAGCAGCTTTCTCTCTGGGGCCAACGTCCTGACTTTC,CASSFLSGANVLTF
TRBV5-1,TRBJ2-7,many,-,TGCGCCAGCAGCTTCGATCTCTCCTACGAGCAGTACTTC,CASSFDLSYEQYF
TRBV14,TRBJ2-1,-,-,TGTGCCAGCAGCCAAGATTGGCTCGCATCCCGGGGGGCGGGAGAGGTCAATGAGCAGTTCTTC,CASSQDWLASRGAGEVNEQFF
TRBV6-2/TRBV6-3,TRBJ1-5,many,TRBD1,TGTGCCAGCAGCCGGCCGGGACAGGGCCCTCAGCCCCAGCATTTT,CASSRPGQGPQPQHF
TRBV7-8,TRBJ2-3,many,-,TGTGCCAGCAGCTTACTAGAGGCCCCCCGTACGCAGTATTTT,CASSLLEAPRTQYF
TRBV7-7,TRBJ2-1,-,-,TGTGCTAGCAGCTTAAAAGCGCAGGGGTCCTCCTACAATGAGCAGTTCTTC,CASSLKAQGSSYNEQFF
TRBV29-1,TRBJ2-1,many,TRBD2,TGCAGCGTGCCGGGACTAGCGGGGGTTGGGAGTGAGCAGTTCTTC,CSVPGLAGVGSEQFF
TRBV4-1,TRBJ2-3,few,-,TGCGCCAGCAGCGTTGCCCTAGGGAGGATTAAATATACGCAGTATTTT,CASSVALGRIKYTQYF
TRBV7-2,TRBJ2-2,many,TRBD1,TGTGCCAGCAGCTTAGCGTGGGGACAGGGGGCCACCGGGGAGCTGTTTTTT,CASSLAWGQGATGELFF
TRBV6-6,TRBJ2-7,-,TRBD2,TGTGCCAGCAGTTACGCGGGAGTGCAGTACTTC,CASSYAGVQYF
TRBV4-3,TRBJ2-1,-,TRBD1,TGCGCCAGCAGCCAAGAAGATAGACAGGGGGCGAGGAAGGGGCAGTTCTTC,CASSQEDRQGARKGQFF
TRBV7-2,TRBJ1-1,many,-,TGTGCCAGCAGCTTGATGACAGGGAACACTGAAGCTTTCTTT,CASSLMTGNTEAFF
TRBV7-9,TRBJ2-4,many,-,TGTGCCAGCAGCCCTCTGGAGGAGTTAGCCAAAAACATTCAGTACTTC,CASSPLEELAKNIQYF
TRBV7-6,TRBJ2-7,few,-,TGTGCCAGCAGCTCAAACCCTACCTACGAGCAGTACTTC,CASSSNPTYEQYF
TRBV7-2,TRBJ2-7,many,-,TGTGCCAGCAGCCCGGGCCGACCGGGAGTACTTCTAGGGGAGCAGTACTTC,CASSPGRPGVLLGEQYF